Listed below are T cell receptor beta chains from one sample, sequenced in a study of T cell repertoires in cytomegalovirus infection. TCRdb called the reads again in MiXCR, with one record for every CDR3 protein. The repertoire holds 150,000 to 200,000 distinct CDR3 sequences, approximately 15% seen once, with roughly a quarter in the top ten. Sequenced input: PBMCs. The receptor set was obtained from a human donor in good health (CMV status not recorded). Some clones in this sample may be carry-over from other donors' samples. The CDR3 runs from the conserved cysteine through the conserved F or W. The D gene is left open where the match is weak. Not every row has a clone size; where given, it reads once, few, many or a size class.

TRBJ2-3 few TRBV29-1 NA TGCAGCGCTGCGCGACTCACAGATACGCAGTATTTT CSAARLTDTQYF
TRBJ1-2 NA TRBV29-1 NA TGCAGCGTTGTTGGGTCTTTGGGCTACACCTTC CSVVGSLGYTF
TRBJ1-2 many TRBV7-8 NA TGTGCCAGCAGCTTAGGGTCCGGTAGCTACACCTTC CASSLGSGSYTF
TRBJ2-7 many TRBV14 NA TGTGCCAGCAGCCAAGACTTCTACGAGCAGTACTTC CASSQDFYEQYF
TRBJ1-2 NA TRBV5-6 NA TGTGCCAGCAGCTTCGATACAGGGAACTATAGCTACACCTTC CASSFDTGNYSYTF
TRBJ1-3 NA TRBV7-9 TRBD1 TGTGCCAGCAGCCCCGGACAGGGGGCGTATGGAAACACCATATATTTT CASSPGQGAYGNTIYF
TRBJ2-1 NA TRBV9 NA TGTGCCAGCAGCCAGATGGGAGGGGGCAGCTCCTACAATGAGCAGTTCTTC CASSQMGGGSSYNEQFF
TRBJ1-1 NA TRBV29-1 NA TGCAGCGTTGTACAGTTGAACACTGAAGCTTTCTTT CSVVQLNTEAFF
TRBJ1-2 NA TRBV5-6 TRBD1 TGTGCCAGCACCGGACAGGGGACTCCCTATGGCTACACCTTC CASTGQGTPYGYTF
TRBJ2-4 NA TRBV23-1 NA TGCGCCAGCAGTCGGTCCGCAGGGGTAGCCAAAAACATGCAGTACTTC CASSRSAGVAKNMQYF
TRBJ2-3 NA TRBV6-2/TRBV6-3 NA TGTGCCAGCCAGCCGGCGGTCCCCACAGATACGCAGTATTTT CASQPAVPTDTQYF
TRBJ2-2 NA TRBV10-3 NA TGTGCCATCAGTGGGAAGGCGTCGTCCGGGGACACCGGGGAGCTGTTTTTT CAISGKASSGDTGELFF
TRBJ1-4 few TRBV2 NA TGTGCCAGCAGTGATAAACGGGCTGCAACTAATGAAAAACTGTTTTTT CASSDKRAATNEKLFF
TRBJ1-1 few TRBV24-1 NA TGTGCCACCAGTGATTTGGAGGGAAAAGCTTTCTTT CATSDLEGKAFF
TRBJ2-7 few TRBV6-6 TRBD1 TGTGCCAGCAGTGACCGGGACAGACCCTACGAGCAGTACTTC CASSDRDRPYEQYF
TRBJ2-1 few TRBV9 TRBD2 TGTGCCAGCAGCCCTGGGACTAGCGGGGCGCAGTTCTTC CASSPGTSGAQFF
TRBJ2-1 NA TRBV27 TRBD2 TGTGCCAGCAGTTCGCCGGGACTAGCGCCCCTCTACAATGAGCAGTTCTTC CASSSPGLAPLYNEQFF
TRBJ2-4 many TRBV7-2 NA TGTGCCAGCAGCTCTGGACAGGCCGCCAGGTGGGGGGACAAAAACATTCAGTACTTC CASSSGQAARWGDKNIQYF
TRBJ1-5 few TRBV7-9 TRBD1 TGTGCCAGCAGTTCTACCGGGACAGGGGTTCAGCCCCAGCATTTT CASSSTGTGVQPQHF
TRBJ2-7 few TRBV29-1 NA TGCAGCGTTGTCGAGAATACCTACGAGCAGTACTTC CSVVENTYEQYF
TRBJ2-7 NA TRBV6-5 NA TGTGCCAGCAGTTACTCTTCCAGGGGGGGCTACGAGCAGTACTTC CASSYSSRGGYEQYF
TRBJ1-4 many TRBV28 TRBD1 TGTGCCAGCAGTTCCCCAGGGGACAGGGGGACGGCTAATGAAAAACTGTTTTTT CASSSPGDRGTANEKLFF
TRBJ2-7 NA TRBV28 TRBD1 TGTGCCAGCAGTTTAGGGACAGGGGGCACCGGGGAGCAGTACTTC CASSLGTGGTGEQYF
TRBJ2-7 NA TRBV27 NA TGTGCCAGCAGTGCTTCCGGAAGGTCCTACGAGCAGTACTTC CASSASGRSYEQYF
TRBJ1-5 NA TRBV5-6 NA TGTGCCAGCAGCTTGGCGGGGGGCGCGAGCAATCAGCCCCAGCATTTT CASSLAGGASNQPQHF
TRBJ2-1 many TRBV6-2/TRBV6-3 NA TGTGCCAGCCGGGGGCAGATTGAGCAGTTCTTC CASRGQIEQFF
TRBJ2-3 few TRBV7-3 TRBD2 TGTGCCAGCAGCTTTACTAGCGGGGCAGATACGCAGTATTTT CASSFTSGADTQYF
TRBJ2-7 once TRBV7-9 NA TGTGCCAGCAGCCCCCCGGTCGGCGGGAACTCCTACGAGCAGTACTTC CASSPPVGGNSYEQYF
TRBJ1-2 NA TRBV4-1 NA TGCGCCAGCAGCCACTTAGGGACGGCGAACCCGGTCTACACCTTC CASSHLGTANPVYTF
TRBJ1-4 many TRBV7-2 NA TGTGCCAGCAGCTCGGGACACCGGGGGAGAAAACTGTTTTTT CASSSGHRGRKLFF
TRBJ1-4 once TRBV27 NA TGTGCCAGCAGTTTTGATCCCCCGGGGACTAATAAAAAACTGTTTTTT CASSFDPPGTNKKLFF
TRBJ2-1 few TRBV11-3 NA TGTGCCAGCAGCCCCGGGTCGATTGATGAGCAGTTCTTC CASSPGSIDEQFF
TRBJ2-5 NA TRBV25-1 TRBD2 TGTGCCAGCAGTGCCTCCGAGTTAGCGGGAGTAGAGACCCAGTACTTC CASSASELAGVETQYF
TRBJ2-1 few TRBV5-1 TRBD1 TGCGCCAGCAGCTTGGAACAGGGGGCCTCCTACAATGAGCAGTTCTTC CASSLEQGASYNEQFF
TRBJ2-5 NA TRBV6-2/TRBV6-3 TRBD1 TGTGCCAGCAGCTGGACAGGGACCGAGACCCAGTACTTC CASSWTGTETQYF
TRBJ2-7 few TRBV29-1 NA TGCAGCGTTAAACAGGGCAGGGGACGATTCCACGAGCAGTACTTC CSVKQGRGRFHEQYF
TRBJ1-1 NA TRBV27 TRBD1 TGTGCCAGCAGGTCGGGACAGGGTGGGAACACTGAAGCTTTCTTT CASRSGQGGNTEAFF
TRBJ1-1 many TRBV7-2 NA TGTGCCAGCAGCTTAGTATCTGAAGCTTTCTTT CASSLVSEAFF
TRBJ1-1 few TRBV5-4 NA TGTGCCAGCAGCTTGGTCCCGTACACTGAAGCTTTCTTT CASSLVPYTEAFF
TRBJ2-3 many TRBV7-2 NA TGTGCCAGCAGCTTAAGGAGGGGCGTTCCCTCTAGCACAGATACGCAGTATTTT CASSLRRGVPSSTDTQYF
TRBJ1-1 few TRBV3-1 TRBD1 TGTGCCAGCAGCCAAGGACAGGGGTTTAATCGTGAGGACACTGAAGCTTTCTTT CASSQGQGFNREDTEAFF
TRBJ2-3 NA TRBV29-1 NA TGCAGCGTTGGCCTCTCGGTCGGTACGCAGTATTTT CSVGLSVGTQYF
TRBJ1-6 many TRBV7-9 NA TGTGCCAGCAGCCCACAATGGGGAGGTGAATCACCCCTCCACTTT CASSPQWGGESPLHF
TRBJ1-3 many TRBV12-3/TRBV12-4 NA TGTGCCAGCAGCCCCTCTGGAAACACCATATATTTT CASSPSGNTIYF
TRBJ2-1 many TRBV7-3 TRBD2 TGTGCCAGCAGCTCTCCGGGACTAGGTAACAATGAGCAGTTCTTC CASSSPGLGNNEQFF